This T cell receptor (beta chain) was captured in a study of blood T cells in healthy people across ages. Study conclusions and caveats: PBMCs left unsorted prevented a conclusive naive versus antigen-experienced comparison.

The germline V gene has CDR1 MNHEY and CDR2 SMNVEV (reference sequence). Trimming stripped 6 bases from V and 6 bases from J, with 9 bases between. The CDR3 sequence is 12 residues long. Using a J-beta primer mix together with a sample-barcoded 5' primer, a second PCR was run for roughly 6 to 11 cycles. Using its own MiXCR run on the 5' RACE reads, TCRdb lists one record per CDR3 protein. The table records 1,300,000 or so distinct CDR3 sequences, approximately 59% of them present only once. Worth noting for this clonotype: What it binds is unknown.

The receptor comes from a man aged 18 to 35 in good health. Sequencing was carried out using blood. This chain joins TRBV27 and TRBJ2-1; D not certain. CDR3 sequence reads: CASRDTGNEQFF. CDR3 DNA sequence: TGTGCCAGCAGGGATACTGGCAATGAGCAGTTCTTC.